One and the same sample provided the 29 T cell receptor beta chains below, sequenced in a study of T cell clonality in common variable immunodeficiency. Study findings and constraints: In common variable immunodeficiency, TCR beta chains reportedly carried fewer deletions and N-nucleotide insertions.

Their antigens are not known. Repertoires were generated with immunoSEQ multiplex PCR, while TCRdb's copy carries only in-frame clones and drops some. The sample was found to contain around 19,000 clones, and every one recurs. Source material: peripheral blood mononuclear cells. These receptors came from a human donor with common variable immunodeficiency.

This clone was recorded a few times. The CDR3 is CASSFAGGGEKLFF. The sequenced CDR3 bases are TGTGCCAGCAGCTTTGCTGGGGGGGGTGAAAAA. This chain uses TRBV11-2 with TRBJ1-4; D might be TRBD1 (5 bases). Coverage ceases 3 residues before the CDR3 finishes, and the germline J gene fills in the end. V was cut by 3 bases and J by 7 bases, with 12 bases left in between. The CDR3 loop spans 14 amino acids. Germline assignment: CDR1 SGHAT and CDR2 FQNNGV.

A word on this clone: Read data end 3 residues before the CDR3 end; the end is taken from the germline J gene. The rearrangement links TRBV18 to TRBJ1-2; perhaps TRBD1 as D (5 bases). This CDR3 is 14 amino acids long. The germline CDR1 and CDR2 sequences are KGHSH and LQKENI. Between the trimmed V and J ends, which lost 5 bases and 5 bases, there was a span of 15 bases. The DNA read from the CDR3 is TGTGCCAGCTCATATATCAGGGATGGGTATGGC. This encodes CASSYIRDGYG. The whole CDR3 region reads CASSYIRDGYGYTF.

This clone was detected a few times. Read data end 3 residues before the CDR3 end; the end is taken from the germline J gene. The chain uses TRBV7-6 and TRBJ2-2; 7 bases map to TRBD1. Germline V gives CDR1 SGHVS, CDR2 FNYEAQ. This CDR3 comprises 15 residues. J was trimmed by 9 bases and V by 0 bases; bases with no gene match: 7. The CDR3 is CASSLAYRGHRELFF. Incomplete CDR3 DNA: TGTGCCAGCAGCTTAGCATATAGGGGGCACCGGGAG.

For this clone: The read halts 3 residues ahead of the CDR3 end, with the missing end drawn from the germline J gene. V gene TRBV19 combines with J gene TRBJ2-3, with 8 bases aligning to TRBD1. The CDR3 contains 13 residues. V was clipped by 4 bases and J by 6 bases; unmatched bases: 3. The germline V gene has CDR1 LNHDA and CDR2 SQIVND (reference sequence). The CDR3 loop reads CASSTTGGDTQYF. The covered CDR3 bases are TGTGCCAGTAGTACTACAGGGGGGGATACG.

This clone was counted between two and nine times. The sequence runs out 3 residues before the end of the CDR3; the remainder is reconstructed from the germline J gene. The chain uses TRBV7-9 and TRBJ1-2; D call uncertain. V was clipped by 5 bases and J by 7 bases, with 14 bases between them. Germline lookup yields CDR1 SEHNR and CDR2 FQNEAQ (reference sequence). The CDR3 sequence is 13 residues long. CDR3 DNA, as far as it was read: TGTGCCAGCAGCCCAGATTCGGGGTCTGGC. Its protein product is CASSPDSGSG. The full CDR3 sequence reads CASSPDSGSGYTF.

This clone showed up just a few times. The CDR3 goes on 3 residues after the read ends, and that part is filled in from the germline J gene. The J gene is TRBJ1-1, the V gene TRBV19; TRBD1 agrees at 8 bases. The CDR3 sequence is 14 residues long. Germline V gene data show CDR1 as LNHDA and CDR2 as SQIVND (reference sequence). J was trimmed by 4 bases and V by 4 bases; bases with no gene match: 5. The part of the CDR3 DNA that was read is TGTGCCAGTAGTACCCGGACAGGGTCCACTGAA. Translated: CASSTRTGSTE. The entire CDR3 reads CASSTRTGSTEAFF.

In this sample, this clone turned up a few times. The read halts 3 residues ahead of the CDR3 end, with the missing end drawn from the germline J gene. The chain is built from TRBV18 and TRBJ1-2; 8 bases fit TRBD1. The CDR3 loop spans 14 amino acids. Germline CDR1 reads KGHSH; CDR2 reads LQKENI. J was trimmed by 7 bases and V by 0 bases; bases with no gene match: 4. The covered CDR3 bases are TGTGCCAGCTCACCACCGGACAGGGTGGGTGGC. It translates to CASSPPDRVGG. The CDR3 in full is CASSPPDRVGGYTF.

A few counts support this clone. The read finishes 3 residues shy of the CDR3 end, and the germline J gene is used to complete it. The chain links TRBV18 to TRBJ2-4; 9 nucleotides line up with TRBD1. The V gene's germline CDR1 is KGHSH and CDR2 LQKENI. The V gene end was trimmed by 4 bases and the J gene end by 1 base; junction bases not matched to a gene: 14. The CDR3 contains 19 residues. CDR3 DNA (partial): TGTGCCAGCTCACTACAGACTCAGACAGGGGGTATTGCCAAAAACATT. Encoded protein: CASSLQTQTGGIAKNI. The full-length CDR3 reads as CASSLQTQTGGIAKNIQYF.

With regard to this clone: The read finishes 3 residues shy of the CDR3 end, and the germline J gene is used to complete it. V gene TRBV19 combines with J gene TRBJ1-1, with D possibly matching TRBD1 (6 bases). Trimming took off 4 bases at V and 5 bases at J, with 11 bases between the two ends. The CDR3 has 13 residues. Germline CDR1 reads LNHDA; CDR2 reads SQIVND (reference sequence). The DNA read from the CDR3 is TGTGCCAGTAGTACCCTAGGACAGACTGAA. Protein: CASSTLGQTE. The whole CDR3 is CASSTLGQTEAFF.

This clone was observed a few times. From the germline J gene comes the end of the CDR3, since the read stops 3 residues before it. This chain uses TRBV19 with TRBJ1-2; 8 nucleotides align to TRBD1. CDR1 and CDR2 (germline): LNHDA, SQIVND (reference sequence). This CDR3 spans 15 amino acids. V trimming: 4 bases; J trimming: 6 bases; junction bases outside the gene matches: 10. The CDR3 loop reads CASSTPNDRGDGYTF. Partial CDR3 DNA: TGTGCCAGTAGTACCCCTAACGACAGGGGAGATGGC.

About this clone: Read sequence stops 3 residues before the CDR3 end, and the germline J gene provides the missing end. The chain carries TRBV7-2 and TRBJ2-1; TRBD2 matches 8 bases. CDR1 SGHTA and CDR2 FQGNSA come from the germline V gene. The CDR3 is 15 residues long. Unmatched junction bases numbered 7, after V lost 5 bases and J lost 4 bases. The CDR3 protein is CASSPRGGDYNEQFF. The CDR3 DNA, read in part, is TGTGCCAGCAGCCCCCGGGGGGGCGATTACAATGAG. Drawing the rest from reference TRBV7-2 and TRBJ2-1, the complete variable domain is GAGVSQSPSNKVTEKGKDVELRCDPISGHTALYWYRQSLGQGLEFLIYFQGNSAPDKSGLPSDRFSAERTGGSVSTLTIQRTQQEDSAVYLCASSPRGGDYNEQFFGPGTRLTVL.

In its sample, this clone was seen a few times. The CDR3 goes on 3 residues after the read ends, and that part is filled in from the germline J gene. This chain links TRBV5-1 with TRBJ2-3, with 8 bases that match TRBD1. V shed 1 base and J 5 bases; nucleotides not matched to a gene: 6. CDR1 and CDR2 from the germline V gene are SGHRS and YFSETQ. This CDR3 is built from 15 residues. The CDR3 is CASSLLDRVLDTQYF. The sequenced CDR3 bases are TGCGCCAGCAGCTTGCTGGACAGGGTGCTAGATACG.

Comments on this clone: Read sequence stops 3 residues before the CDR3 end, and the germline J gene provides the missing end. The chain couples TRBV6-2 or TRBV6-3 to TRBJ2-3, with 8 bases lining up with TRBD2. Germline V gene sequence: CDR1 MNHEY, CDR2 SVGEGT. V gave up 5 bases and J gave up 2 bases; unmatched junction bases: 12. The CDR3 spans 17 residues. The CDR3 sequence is CASSLEWSGGHTDTQYF. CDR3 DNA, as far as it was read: TGTGCCAGCAGTCTGGAGTGGAGCGGGGGACACACAGATACG.

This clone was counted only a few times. The CDR3: CASRFSSYEQYF. The sequenced CDR3 bases are TGTGCCAGCCGGTTTAGCTCCTACGAG. The V and J genes are TRBV2 and TRBJ2-7; the D is unclear. The sequenced fragment ends 3 residues before the CDR3 boundary, so the rest is inferred from the germline J gene. This CDR3 has 12 amino acids. V lost 8 bases to trimming and J lost 0 bases, with 8 bases between them. The germline V gene has CDR1 SNHLY and CDR2 FYNNEI.

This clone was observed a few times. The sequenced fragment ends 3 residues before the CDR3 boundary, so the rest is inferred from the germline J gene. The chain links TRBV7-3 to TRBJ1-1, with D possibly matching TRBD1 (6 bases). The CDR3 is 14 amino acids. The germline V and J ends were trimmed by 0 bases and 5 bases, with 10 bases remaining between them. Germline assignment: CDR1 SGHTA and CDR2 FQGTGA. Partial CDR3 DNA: TGTGCCAGCAGCTTAACGTCAGGGGAGACTGAA. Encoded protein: CASSLTSGETE. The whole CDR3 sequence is CASSLTSGETEAFF.

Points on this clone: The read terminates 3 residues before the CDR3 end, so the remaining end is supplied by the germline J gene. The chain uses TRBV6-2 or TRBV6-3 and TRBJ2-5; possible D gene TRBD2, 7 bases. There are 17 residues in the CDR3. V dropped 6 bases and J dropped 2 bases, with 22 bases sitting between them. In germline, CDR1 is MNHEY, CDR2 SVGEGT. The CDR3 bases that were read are TGTGCCAGCAGCATAGGACCCCACGGGGGGCGACAAGAGACC. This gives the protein CASSIGPHGGRQET. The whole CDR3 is CASSIGPHGGRQETQYF.

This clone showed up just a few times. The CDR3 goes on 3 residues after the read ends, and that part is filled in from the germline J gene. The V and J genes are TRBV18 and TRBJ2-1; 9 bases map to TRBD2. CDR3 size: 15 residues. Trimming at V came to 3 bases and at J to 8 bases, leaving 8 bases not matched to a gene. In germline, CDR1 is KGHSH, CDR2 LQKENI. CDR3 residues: CASSPGSGSVDEQFF. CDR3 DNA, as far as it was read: TGTGCCAGCTCACCGGGTAGCGGGAGTGTCGATGAG.

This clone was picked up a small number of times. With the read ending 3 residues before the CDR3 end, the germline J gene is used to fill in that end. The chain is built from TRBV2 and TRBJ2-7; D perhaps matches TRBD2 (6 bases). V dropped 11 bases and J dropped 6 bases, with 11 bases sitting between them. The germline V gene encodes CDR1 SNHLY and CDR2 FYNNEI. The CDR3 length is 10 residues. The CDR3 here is CALWGVEQYF. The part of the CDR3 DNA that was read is TGTGCCCTCTGGGGGGTCGAG.

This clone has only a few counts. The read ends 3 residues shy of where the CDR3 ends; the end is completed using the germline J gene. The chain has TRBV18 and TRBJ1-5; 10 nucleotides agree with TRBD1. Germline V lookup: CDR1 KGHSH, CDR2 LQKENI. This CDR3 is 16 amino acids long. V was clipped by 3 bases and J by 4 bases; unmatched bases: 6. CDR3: CASSPGDRGRNQPQHF. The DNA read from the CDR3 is TGTGCCAGCTCACCGGGGGACAGGGGACGAAATCAGCCC.

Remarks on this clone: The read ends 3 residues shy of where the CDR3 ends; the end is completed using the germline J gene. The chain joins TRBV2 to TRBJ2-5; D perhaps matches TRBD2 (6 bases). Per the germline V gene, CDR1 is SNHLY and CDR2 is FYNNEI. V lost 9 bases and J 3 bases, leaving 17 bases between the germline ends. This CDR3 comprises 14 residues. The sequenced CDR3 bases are TGTGCCAGTAGGCCGGGGACTTATGAAGAGACC. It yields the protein CASRPGTYEET. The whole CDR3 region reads CASRPGTYEETQYF. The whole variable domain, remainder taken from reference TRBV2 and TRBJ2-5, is EPEVTQTPSHQVTQMGQEVILRCVPISNHLYFYWYRQILGQKVEFLVSFYNNEISEKSEIFDDQFSVERPDGSNFTLKIRSTKLEDSAMYFCASRPGTYEETQYFGPGTRLLVL.

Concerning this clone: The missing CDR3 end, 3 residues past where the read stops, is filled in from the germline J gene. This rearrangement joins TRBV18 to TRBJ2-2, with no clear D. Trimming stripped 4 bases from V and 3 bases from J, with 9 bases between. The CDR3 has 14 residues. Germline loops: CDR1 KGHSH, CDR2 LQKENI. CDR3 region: CASSLVFDTGELFF. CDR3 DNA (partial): TGTGCCAGCTCACTAGTCTTTGACACCGGGGAG.

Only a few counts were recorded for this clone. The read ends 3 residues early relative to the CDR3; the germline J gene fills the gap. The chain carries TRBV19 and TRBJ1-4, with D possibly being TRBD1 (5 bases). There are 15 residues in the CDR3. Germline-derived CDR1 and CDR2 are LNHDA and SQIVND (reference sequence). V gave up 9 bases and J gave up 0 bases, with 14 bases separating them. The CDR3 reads CARYRREATNEKLFF. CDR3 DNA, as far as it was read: TGTGCCAGGTACAGGAGAGAGGCAACTAATGAAAAA.

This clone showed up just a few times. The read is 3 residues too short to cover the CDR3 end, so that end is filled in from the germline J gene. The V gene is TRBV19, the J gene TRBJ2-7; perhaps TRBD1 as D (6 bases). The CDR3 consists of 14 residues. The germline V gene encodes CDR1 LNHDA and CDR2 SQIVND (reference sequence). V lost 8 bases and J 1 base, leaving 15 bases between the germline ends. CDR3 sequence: CASGRPGESYEQYF. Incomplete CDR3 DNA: TGTGCCAGTGGGCGGCCAGGGGAATCCTACGAG.

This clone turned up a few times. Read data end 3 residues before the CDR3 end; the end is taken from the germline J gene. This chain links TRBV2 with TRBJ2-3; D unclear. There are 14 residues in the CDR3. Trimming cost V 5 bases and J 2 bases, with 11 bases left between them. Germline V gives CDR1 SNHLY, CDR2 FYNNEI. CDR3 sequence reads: CASSLLTYTDTQYF. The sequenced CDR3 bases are TGTGCCAGCAGTCTTTTGACTTACACAGATACG.

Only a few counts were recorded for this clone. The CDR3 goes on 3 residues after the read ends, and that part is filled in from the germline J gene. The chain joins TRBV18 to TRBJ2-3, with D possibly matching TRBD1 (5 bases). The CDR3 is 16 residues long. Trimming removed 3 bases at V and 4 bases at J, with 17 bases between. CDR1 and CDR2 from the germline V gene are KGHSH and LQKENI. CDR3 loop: CASSPLRDHRPDTQYF. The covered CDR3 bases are TGTGCCAGCTCACCCCTCCGAGACCACAGGCCAGATACG.

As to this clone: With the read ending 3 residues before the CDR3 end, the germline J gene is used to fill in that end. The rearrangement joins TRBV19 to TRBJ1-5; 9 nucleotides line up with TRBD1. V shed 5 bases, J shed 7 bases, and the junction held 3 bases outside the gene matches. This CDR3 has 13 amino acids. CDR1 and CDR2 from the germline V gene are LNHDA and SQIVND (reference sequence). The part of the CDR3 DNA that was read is TGTGCCAGTAGTTGGGACAGGGTGCAGCCC. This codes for CASSWDRVQP. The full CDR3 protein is CASSWDRVQPQHF.

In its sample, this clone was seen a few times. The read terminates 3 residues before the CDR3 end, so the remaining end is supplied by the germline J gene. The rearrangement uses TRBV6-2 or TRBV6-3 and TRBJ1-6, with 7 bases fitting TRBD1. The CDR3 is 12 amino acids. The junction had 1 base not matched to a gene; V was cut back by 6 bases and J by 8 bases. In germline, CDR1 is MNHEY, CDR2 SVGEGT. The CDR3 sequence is CASRTGDSPLHF. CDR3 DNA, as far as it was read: TGTGCCAGCAGAACAGGGGATTCACCC.

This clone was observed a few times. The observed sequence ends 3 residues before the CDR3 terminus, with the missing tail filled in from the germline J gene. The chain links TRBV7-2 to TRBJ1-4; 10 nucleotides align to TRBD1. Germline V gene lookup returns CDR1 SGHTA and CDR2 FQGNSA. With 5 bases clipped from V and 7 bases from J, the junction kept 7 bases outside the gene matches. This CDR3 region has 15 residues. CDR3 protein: CASSQRTGGGEKLFF. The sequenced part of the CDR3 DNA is TGTGCCAGCAGCCAGCGGACAGGGGGGGGTGAAAAA. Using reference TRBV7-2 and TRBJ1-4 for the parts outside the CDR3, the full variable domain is GAGVSQSPSNKVTEKGKDVELRCDPISGHTALYWYRQSLGQGLEFLIYFQGNSAPDKSGLPSDRFSAERTGGSVSTLTIQRTQQEDSAVYLCASSQRTGGGEKLFFGSGTQLSVL.

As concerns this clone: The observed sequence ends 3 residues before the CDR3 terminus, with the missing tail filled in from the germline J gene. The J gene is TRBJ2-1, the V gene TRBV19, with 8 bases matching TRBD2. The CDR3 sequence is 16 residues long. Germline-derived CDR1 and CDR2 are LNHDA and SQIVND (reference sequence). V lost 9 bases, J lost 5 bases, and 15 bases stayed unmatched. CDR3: CASQAYGGAEDNEQFF. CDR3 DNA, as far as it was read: TGTGCCAGCCAGGCATACGGGGGGGCCGAGGACAATGAG.